These 9 T cell receptor beta chains share one sample of origin, sequenced in a study of T cell responses to AZD1222 COVID-19 vaccine. Clones were read by immunoSEQ multiplex PCR, and TCRdb kept only the in-frame ones, dropping some. The sample shows about 90,000 clones, about 86% of them seen only once. This sample comprised peripheral blood, obtained on day 0 of MenACWY control vaccination. The origin of the receptors is an adult in good health.

This chain connects TRBV4-3 to TRBJ1-5, with 9 bases fitting TRBD1. The germline CDR1 and CDR2 sequences are LGHNA and YSLEER. CDR3 length equals 15 residues. Trimming took 2 bases from V and 7 from J; bases not matched to a gene: 6. The CDR3 protein is CASSQRTGDGQPQHF. The CDR3 DNA is TGCGCCAGCAGCCAAAGGACAGGGGACGGACAGCCCCAGCATTTT.

This clone was seen a single time. The CDR3 spells CASSLEESNEKLFF. Here the CDR3 DNA reads TGTGCCAGCAGTTTGGAAGAATCAAATGAAAAACTGTTTTTT. V usage is TRBV28 and J usage is TRBJ1-4; no clear D. Germline assignment: CDR1 MDHEN and CDR2 SYDVKM. The CDR3 spans 14 residues. Trimming took 3 bases from V and 5 from J, leaving 10 bases between them.

This chain uses TRBV5-1 with TRBJ1-4; D is possibly TRBD1 (6 bases). Trimming took off 4 bases at V and 8 bases at J, with 18 bases between the two ends. The CDR3 runs 15 residues. Per germline, CDR1 SGHRS and CDR2 YFSETQ. This chain's CDR3 is CASSAQGTASEKLFF. In DNA form, the CDR3 reads TGCGCCAGCAGCGCCCAGGGGACCGCGAGCGAAAAACTGTTTTTT. The complete variable domain, with remaining parts taken from reference TRBV5-1 and TRBJ1-4, reads KAGVTQTPRYLIKTRGQQVTLSCSPISGHRSVSWYQQTPGQGLQFLFEYFSETQRNKGNFPGRFSGRQFSNSRSEMNVSTLELGDSALYLCASSAQGTASEKLFFGSGTQLSVL.

The chain joins TRBV16 to TRBJ1-4; 7 nucleotides agree with TRBD1. The germline V gene encodes CDR1 KGHSY and CDR2 FQNENV. The J segment lost 2 bases and the V segment lost 2 bases, leaving 8 bases of the junction unmatched. The CDR3 extends over 17 amino acids. In DNA form, the CDR3 reads TGTGCCAGCAGCCAAACGCGACAGGGCGCCACTAATGAAAAACTGTTTTTT. This codes for CASSQTRQGATNEKLFF.

The chain is built from TRBV28 and TRBJ1-3; D ambiguous. The germline gives CDR1 MDHEN, CDR2 SYDVKM. The CDR3 spans 14 residues. V was trimmed by 3 bases and J by 3 bases, leaving 9 bases between them. This CDR3 reads CASSFEGFGNTIYF. As DNA, the CDR3 is TGTGCCAGCAGTTTTGAAGGTTTTGGAAACACCATATATTTT.

CDR3 DNA: TGTGCCAGCAGTTTACGGGGGGCCAAGACTAATGAAAAACTGTTTTTT. Amino acid sequence: CASSLRGAKTNEKLFF. The chain carries TRBV27 and TRBJ1-4, with a weak D call TRBD1 (6 bases). With 2 bases removed from V and 2 bases from J, the gap between germline ends came to 12 bases. Germline assignment: CDR1 MNHEY and CDR2 SMNVEV (reference sequence). The CDR3 is made up of 16 amino acids.

This chain connects TRBV6-2 or TRBV6-3 to TRBJ1-1; no firm D call. Germline values: CDR1 MNHEY, CDR2 SVGEGT. The germline V and J ends were trimmed by 0 bases and 2 bases, with 7 bases remaining between them. The CDR3 loop spans 14 amino acids. In DNA form, the CDR3 reads TGTGCCAGCAGTTACTCGGAGAGCAACACTGAAGCTTTCTTT. This sequence encodes CASSYSESNTEAFF.

The chain has TRBV20-1 and TRBJ2-5, with D unresolved. Deletions cut 4 bases from V and 4 bases from J, with 4 bases between. CDR1 is DFQATT and CDR2 is SNEGSKA in the germline V gene (reference sequence). The CDR3 consists of 10 residues. Here the CDR3 reads CSAIRETQYF. The CDR3 DNA is TGCAGTGCTATTAGAGAGACCCAGTACTTC.

Written as DNA, the CDR3 is TGTGCCAGCAGCTTGCTATCTCAGGGAGGGTCGAACACTGAAGCTTTCTTT. Protein sequence: CASSLLSQGGSNTEAFF. The chain employs TRBV7-9 and TRBJ1-1, with D possibly matching TRBD1 (5 bases). This CDR3 spans 17 amino acids. V lost 3 bases and J lost 1, with 18 bases in between. From germline, CDR1 is SEHNR and CDR2 FQNEAQ (reference sequence).